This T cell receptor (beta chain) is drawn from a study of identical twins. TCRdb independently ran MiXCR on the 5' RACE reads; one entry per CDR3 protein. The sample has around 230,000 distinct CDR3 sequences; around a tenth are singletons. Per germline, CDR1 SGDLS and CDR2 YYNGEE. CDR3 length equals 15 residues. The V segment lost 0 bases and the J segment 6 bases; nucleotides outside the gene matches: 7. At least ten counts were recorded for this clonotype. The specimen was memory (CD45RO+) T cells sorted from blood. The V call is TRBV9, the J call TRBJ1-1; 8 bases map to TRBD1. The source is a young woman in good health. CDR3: CASSVVAGGDPEAFF. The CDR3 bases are TGTGCCAGCAGCGTAGTGGCAGGGGGCGACCCTGAAGCTTTCTTT.